What follows is one T cell receptor beta chain and its context. At one end, the junction sequence differs from germline, possibly due to a read error. These data belong to a study of technical replicates of blood from several donors. Sequenced by immunoSEQ multiplex PCR; TCRdb stores in-frame clones only, minus some. This sample has some 80,000 clones; around 94% occur once, and the top ten carry 0.4% to 0.45%. Germline values: CDR1 GTSNPN, CDR2 SVGIG (reference sequence). The length of the CDR3 is 15 residues. The sample consisted of T cells isolated from PBMCs. The rearrangement uses TRBV30 and TRBJ2-1, with TRBD2 identical over 10 bases. This clonotype originated in a human donor in good health. The CDR3 protein is CAWTVLAGVYSEQFF. The DNA for the CDR3 is TGTGCCTGGACAGTGCTAGCGGGAGTATACAGTGAGCAGTTCTTC.